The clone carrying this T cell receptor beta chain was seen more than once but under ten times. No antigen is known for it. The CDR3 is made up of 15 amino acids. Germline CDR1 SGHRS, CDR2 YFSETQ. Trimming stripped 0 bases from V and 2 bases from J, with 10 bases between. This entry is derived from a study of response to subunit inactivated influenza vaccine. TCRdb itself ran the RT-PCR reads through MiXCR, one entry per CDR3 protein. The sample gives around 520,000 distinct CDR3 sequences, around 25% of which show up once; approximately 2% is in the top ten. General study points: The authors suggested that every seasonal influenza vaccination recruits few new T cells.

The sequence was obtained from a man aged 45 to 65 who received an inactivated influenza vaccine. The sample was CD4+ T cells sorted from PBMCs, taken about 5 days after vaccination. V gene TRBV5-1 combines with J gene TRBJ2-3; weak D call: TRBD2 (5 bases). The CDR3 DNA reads TGCGCCAGCAGCTTGGAAGCGGCCTACACAGATACGCAGTATTTT. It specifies CASSLEAAYTDTQYF.